This T cell receptor (beta chain) was sequenced during a study of naive and memory T cell subsets. Treatment in this sample: skin biopsy from PPD injection site in Mantoux-positive individual. The library had UMIs added by 3' ligation of an oligonucleotide to TCR cDNA. By sample fraction, this clonotype is medium-sized. This CDR3 contains 15 residues. Looked up from germline, CDR1 is DFQATT and CDR2 is SNEGSKA (reference sequence). V was pared by 1 base and J by 3 bases, with 13 bases between. Ligated cDNA underwent four rounds of PCR with nested alpha and beta constant region primers and SP2. TCRdb recomputed calls from the UMI-ligation and nested PCR reads with MiXCR, one row per CDR3 protein. The top ten clones hold around 3.9% of a sample with about 37,000 distinct CDR3 sequences, approximately 10% of them seen once.

This sequence was found in an adult in good health. The V gene is TRBV20-1, the J gene TRBJ2-1, with D perhaps matching TRBD1 (5 bases). The sample was skin, taken from a tuberculin skin test site. The CDR3 here is CSARGGATLYNEQFF. DNA for the CDR3: TGCAGTGCTAGAGGGGGCGCAACGCTCTACAATGAGCAGTTCTTC.